These 20 T cell receptor beta chains came from one sample sequenced in a study of blood T cell repertoires in COVID-19. Measured with immunoSEQ multiplex PCR; TCRdb has only the in-frame clones, and not every one. The table has 150,000 or so clones, roughly 87% seen once. The sample taken for sequencing was peripheral blood. The receptors come from a human donor in a cohort sampled during active COVID-19.

The chain recombines TRBV4-2 with TRBJ2-3; 8 bases line up with TRBD2. This CDR3 is 16 amino acids long. Germline CDR1 LGHNA, CDR2 YNFKEQ. After removal of 5 bases from V and 5 bases from J, the junction contained 12 bases not matched to a gene. This chain's CDR3 is CASSDSPGRAEDTQYF. The CDR3 DNA reads as TGTGCCAGCAGCGACTCCCCCGGGAGGGCCGAAGATACGCAGTATTTT.

The V gene is TRBV7-2, the J gene TRBJ2-2; TRBD2 matches 10 bases. V lost 8 bases, J lost 2 bases, and 5 bases stayed unmatched. CDR1 SGHTA and CDR2 FQGNSA come from the germline V gene. The CDR3 loop spans 15 amino acids. The CDR3 region has the DNA TGTGCCAGCCAAAGGACTAGCGGAAACACCGGGGAGCTGTTTTTT. Translating gives CASQRTSGNTGELFF.

CDR3 bases: TGTGCCAGCAGCTTAGCCCTGATTACAGACGAGCAGTACTTC. This gives the protein CASSLALITDEQYF. The chain couples TRBV7-2 to TRBJ2-7, with D uncertain. Trimming removed 0 bases at V and 5 bases at J, with 11 bases between. Germline V gene data show CDR1 as SGHTA and CDR2 as FQGNSA. The CDR3 is 14 amino acids. Supplemented by reference TRBV7-2 and TRBJ2-7, the full variable domain reads GAGVSQSPSNKVTEKGKDVELRCDPISGHTALYWYRQSLGQGLEFLIYFQGNSAPDKSGLPSDRFSAERTGGSVSTLTIQRTQQEDSAVYLCASSLALITDEQYFGPGTRLTVT.

This rearrangement joins TRBV3-1 (or the pseudogene TRBV3-2) to TRBJ1-6, with 7 positions matching TRBD1. CDR1 LGHDT and CDR2 YNNKEL come from the germline V gene (reference sequence). With 3 bases clipped from V and 7 bases from J, the junction kept 12 bases outside the gene matches. The CDR3 loop spans 17 amino acids. The CDR3 region has the DNA TGTGCCAGCAGCCAGCCCGTGACAGGGAATAGAAATTCACCCCTCCACTTT. Protein: CASSQPVTGNRNSPLHF.

The J gene is TRBJ1-1, the V gene TRBV5-1, with 8 bases identical to TRBD1. V lost 3 bases and J lost 6; bases outside the gene matches: 10. Per germline, CDR1 SGHRS and CDR2 YFSETQ. The CDR3 has 15 amino acids. Here the CDR3 reads CASSSSDRVYPEAFF. In DNA, the CDR3 is TGCGCCAGCAGCTCCTCGGACAGGGTTTACCCTGAAGCTTTCTTT.

With regard to this clone: The same CDR3 can be traced to other DNA sequences in this sample. The rearrangement uses TRBV4-3 and TRBJ2-7, with TRBD1 matching 10 bases. This CDR3 comprises 14 residues. V shed 3 bases, J shed 1 base, and the junction held 0 bases outside the gene matches. Germline values: CDR1 LGHNA, CDR2 YSLEER. The CDR3 DNA sequence: TGCGCCAGCAGCCAGGACAGGGGGTCCTACGAGCAGTACTTC. Amino acids: CASSQDRGSYEQYF.

This CDR3 reads CASRSNRGGQETQYF. DNA for the CDR3: TGTGCCAGCAGGTCCAACAGGGGGGGACAAGAGACCCAGTACTTC. The genes are TRBV9 and TRBJ2-5; D possibly corresponds to TRBD1 (8 bases). The CDR3 consists of 15 residues. V was trimmed by 5 bases and J by 2 bases, leaving 16 bases between them. CDR1 and CDR2 from the germline V gene are SGDLS and YYNGEE.

This clone was detected only once. V and J are TRBV7-8 and TRBJ1-4; no reliable D call. Germline CDR1 and CDR2: SGHVS and FQNEAQ. V shed 2 bases and J shed 8 bases, with 18 bases lying between them. The CDR3 has 16 amino acids. As DNA, the CDR3 is TGTGCCAGCAGCTTACGGGGATCCTATATCGACGAAAAACTGTTTTTT. This gives the protein CASSLRGSYIDEKLFF.

The chain employs TRBV10-3 and TRBJ2-3, with 12 bases identical to TRBD2. V was clipped by 6 bases and J by 2 bases; unmatched bases: 6. This CDR3 contains 16 residues. In germline, CDR1 is ENHRY, CDR2 SYGVKD. In nucleotides, the CDR3 is TGTGCCATCAGCCTAGGACTAGCGGGACCCACAGATACGCAGTATTTT. Translated: CAISLGLAGPTDTQYF.

The gene calls are TRBV9 and TRBJ1-5; 7 bases map to TRBD1. Germline values: CDR1 SGDLS, CDR2 YYNGEE. V shed 0 bases, J shed 3 bases, and the junction held 3 bases outside the gene matches. The CDR3 is made up of 15 amino acids. CDR3 DNA: TGTGCCAGCAGCGTAGAGGGGGCCAACAATCAGCCCCAGCATTTT. It codes for CASSVEGANNQPQHF. Drawing the rest from reference TRBV9 and TRBJ1-5, the complete variable domain is DSGVTQTPKHLITATGQRVTLRCSPRSGDLSVYWYQQSLDQGLQFLIQYYNGEERAKGNILERFSAQQFPDLHSELNLSSLELGDSALYFCASSVEGANNQPQHFGDGTRLSIL.

V and J are TRBV29-1 and TRBJ1-1; no clear D. V was pared by 6 bases and J by 4 bases, with 15 bases between. This CDR3 comprises 13 residues. The V gene's germline CDR1 is SQVTM and CDR2 ANQGSEA. CDR3 sequence (DNA): TGCAGCGTGGCGACACCCGGTAGCACTGAAGCTTTCTTT. The encoded protein is CSVATPGSTEAFF.

The chain couples TRBV2 to TRBJ2-5; 12 positions match TRBD2. The trim removed 6 bases at V and 1 base at J, leaving 3 bases unmatched. The germline CDR1 and CDR2 sequences are SNHLY and FYNNEI. The CDR3 length is 15 residues. Here the CDR3 DNA reads TGTGCCAGCAGGGCACTAGCGGGGGGCCAAGAGACCCAGTACTTC. It codes for CASRALAGGQETQYF.

This CDR3 is CASSQQQGAGNQPQHF. CDR3 DNA sequence: TGCGCCAGCAGCCAACAACAGGGGGCAGGCAATCAGCCCCAGCATTTT. The V gene is TRBV4-1, the J gene TRBJ1-5, with TRBD1 identical over 9 bases. J lost 2 bases, V lost 2 bases, and 4 bases had no gene match. The CDR3 is 16 amino acids. The germline CDR1 and CDR2 sequences are MGHRA and YSYEKL.

V usage is TRBV28 and J usage is TRBJ2-7, with a weak D call TRBD2 (5 bases). The CDR3 totals 16 residues. Per germline, CDR1 MDHEN and CDR2 SYDVKM. Trimming removed 5 bases from V and 2 bases from J, with 19 bases in between. CDR3 nucleotide sequence: TGTGCCAGCAGTGACCCCCGGGAAGTGTCCCCCTACGAGCAGTACTTC. It yields the protein CASSDPREVSPYEQYF.

The chain couples TRBV27 to TRBJ1-1; D uncertain. Germline V gene lookup returns CDR1 MNHEY and CDR2 SMNVEV (reference sequence). V dropped 3 bases and J dropped 2 bases, with 7 bases sitting between them. The CDR3 spans 13 residues. For the CDR3, the DNA is TGTGCCAGCAGTTTGGGAGGAAACACTGAAGCTTTCTTT. This translates into CASSLGGNTEAFF.

The genes are TRBV18 and TRBJ2-5; a possible D gene is TRBD1 (6 bases). V lost 2 bases to trimming and J lost 6 bases, with 16 bases between them. The germline gives CDR1 KGHSH, CDR2 LQKENI. The CDR3 spans 15 residues. The CDR3 DNA sequence: TGTGCCAGCTCACCAGGGCAGGGGAAGGGACAGACCCAGTACTTC. Its translation is CASSPGQGKGQTQYF. The complete variable domain, with remaining parts taken from reference TRBV18 and TRBJ2-5, reads NAGVMQNPRHLVRRRGQEARLRCSPMKGHSHVYWYRQLPEEGLKFMVYLQKENIIDESGMPKERFSAEFPKEGPSILRIQQVVRGDSAAYFCASSPGQGKGQTQYFGPGTRLLVL.

CDR3 DNA: TGTGCCACCAGCAGGCGGACTAGCCCGAAGACCCAGTACTTC. It translates to CATSRRTSPKTQYF. The chain uses TRBV15 and TRBJ2-5; 8 bases are shared with TRBD2. After removal of 3 bases from V and 6 bases from J, the junction contained 6 bases not matched to a gene. Germline lookup yields CDR1 LNHNV and CDR2 YYDKDF (reference sequence). CDR3 length: 14 amino acids.

The chain has TRBV7-2 and TRBJ1-1; D is perhaps TRBD1 (5 bases). The CDR3 sequence is 13 residues long. Germline values: CDR1 SGHTA, CDR2 FQGNSA. Deletions cut 1 base from V and 11 bases from J, with 14 bases between. CDR3 sequence: CASSLGQSGSAFF. For the CDR3, the DNA is TGTGCCAGCAGCTTAGGACAGAGCGGGTCTGCTTTCTTT.

This clone was seen only once. This chain links TRBV29-1 with TRBJ1-2; 7 positions match TRBD1. The CDR3 totals 15 residues. J lost 2 bases, V lost 0 bases, and 6 bases had no gene match. The germline gives CDR1 SQVTM, CDR2 ANQGSEA. CDR3 in DNA: TGCAGCGTTGAAGAGTGGGGACAGCACAACTATGGCTACACCTTC. Translation gives CSVEEWGQHNYGYTF.

V is TRBV12-3 or TRBV12-4 and J is TRBJ1-5, with D unclear. CDR3 length: 13 residues. Trimming removed 3 bases from V and 7 bases from J, with 10 bases in between. CDR3 in amino acids: CASSFRGHQPQHF. DNA for the CDR3: TGTGCCAGCAGTTTTCGGGGTCACCAGCCCCAGCATTTT.